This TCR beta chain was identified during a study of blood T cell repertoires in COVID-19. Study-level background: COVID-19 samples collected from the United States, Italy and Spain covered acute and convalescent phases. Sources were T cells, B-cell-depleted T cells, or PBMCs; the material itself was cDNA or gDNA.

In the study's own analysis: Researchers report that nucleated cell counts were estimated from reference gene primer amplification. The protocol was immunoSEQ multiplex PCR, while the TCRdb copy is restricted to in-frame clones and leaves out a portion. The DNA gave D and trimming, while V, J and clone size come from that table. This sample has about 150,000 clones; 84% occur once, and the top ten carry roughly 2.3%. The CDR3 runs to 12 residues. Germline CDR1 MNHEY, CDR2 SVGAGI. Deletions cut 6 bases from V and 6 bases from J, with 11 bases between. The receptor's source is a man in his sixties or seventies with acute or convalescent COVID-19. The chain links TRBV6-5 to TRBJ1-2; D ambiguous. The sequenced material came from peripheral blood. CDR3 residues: CASSSPVDGYTF. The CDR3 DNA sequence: TGTGCCAGCAGCTCGCCAGTGGATGGCTACACCTTC.